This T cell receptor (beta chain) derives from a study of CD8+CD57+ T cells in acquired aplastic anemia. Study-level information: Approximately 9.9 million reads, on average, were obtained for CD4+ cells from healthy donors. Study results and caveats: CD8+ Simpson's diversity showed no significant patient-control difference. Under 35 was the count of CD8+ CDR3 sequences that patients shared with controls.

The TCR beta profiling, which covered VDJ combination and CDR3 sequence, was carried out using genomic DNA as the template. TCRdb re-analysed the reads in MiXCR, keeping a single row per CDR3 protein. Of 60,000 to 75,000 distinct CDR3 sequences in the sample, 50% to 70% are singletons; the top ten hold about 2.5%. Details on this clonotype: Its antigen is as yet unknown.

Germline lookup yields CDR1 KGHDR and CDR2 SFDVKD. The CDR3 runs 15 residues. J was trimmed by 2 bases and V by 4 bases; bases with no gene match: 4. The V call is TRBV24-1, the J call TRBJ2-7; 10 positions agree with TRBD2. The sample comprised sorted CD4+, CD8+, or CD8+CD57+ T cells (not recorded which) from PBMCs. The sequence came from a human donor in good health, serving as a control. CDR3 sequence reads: CATSDKLAGPYEQYF. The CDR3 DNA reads TGTGCCACCAGTGACAAACTAGCGGGGCCCTACGAGCAGTACTTC.